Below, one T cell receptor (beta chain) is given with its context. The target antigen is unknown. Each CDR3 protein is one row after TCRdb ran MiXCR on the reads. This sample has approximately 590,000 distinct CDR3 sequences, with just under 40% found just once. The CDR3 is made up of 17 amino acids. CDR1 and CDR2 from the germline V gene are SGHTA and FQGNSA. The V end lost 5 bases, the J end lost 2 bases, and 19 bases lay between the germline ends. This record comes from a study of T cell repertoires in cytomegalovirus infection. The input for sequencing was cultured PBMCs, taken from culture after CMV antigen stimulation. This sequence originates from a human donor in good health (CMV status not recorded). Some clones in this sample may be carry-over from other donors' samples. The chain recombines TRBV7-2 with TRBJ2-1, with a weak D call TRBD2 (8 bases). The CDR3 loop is CASSRSGTAATYNEQFF. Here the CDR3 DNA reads TGTGCCAGCAGCCGTAGCGGGACAGCCGCTACCTACAATGAGCAGTTCTTC. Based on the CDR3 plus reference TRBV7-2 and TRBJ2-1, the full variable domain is GAGVSQSPSNKVTEKGKDVELRCDPISGHTALYWYRQSLGQGLEFLIYFQGNSAPDKSGLPSDRFSAERTGGSVSTLTIQRTQQEDSAVYLCASSRSGTAATYNEQFFGPGTRLTVL.